These 21 T cell receptor beta chains were all obtained from the same sample, sequenced in a study of cytomegalovirus exposure and HLA in healthy donors. The PCR made use of 60 Vbeta and 13 Jbeta primers. Assay used: immunoSEQ multiplex PCR; TCRdb lists only in-frame clones, some missing. Of 100,000 to 150,000 clones in the sample, 70% to 85% were seen once. Sequencing was done on a sample of PBMCs. These receptors all come from a male donor in good health and CMV-seropositive.

The V gene is TRBV5-1, the J gene TRBJ2-7, with a tentative D call TRBD1 (6 bases). Per germline, CDR1 SGHRS and CDR2 YFSETQ. The CDR3 is 14 residues long. V was trimmed by 0 bases and J by 3 bases, leaving 10 bases between them. The CDR3 is CASSLALGGYEQYF. CDR3 nucleotides: TGCGCCAGCAGCTTGGCGCTAGGGGGCTACGAGCAGTACTTC.

The rearrangement links TRBV13 to TRBJ2-3; the D gene is possibly TRBD1 (6 bases). Germline CDR1 PRHDT, CDR2 FYEKMQ (reference sequence). CDR3 length equals 14 residues. V was pared by 5 bases and J by 4 bases, with 13 bases between. CDR3 bases: TGTGCCAGCAGCCCGCAGACAGGCCCAGATACGCAGTATTTT. As protein: CASSPQTGPDTQYF.

The chain links TRBV14 to TRBJ2-1; D may be TRBD2 (6 bases). V shed 3 bases and J shed 12 bases, with 15 bases lying between them. Germline CDR1 and CDR2: SGHDN and FVKESK. The length of the CDR3 is 13 residues. The CDR3 coding sequence is TGTGCCAGCAGCCAGGGACTTTCCTACGGGCAGTTCTTC. This gives the protein CASSQGLSYGQFF. The variable domain in full, with the rest retrieved from reference TRBV14 and TRBJ2-1, is EAGVTQFPSHSVIEKGQTVTLRCDPISGHDNLYWYRRVMGKEIKFLLHFVKESKQDESGMPNNRFLAERTGGTYSTLKVQPAELEDSGVYFCASSQGLSYGQFFGPGTRLTVL.

The genes are TRBV5-1 and TRBJ2-3; 10 positions agree with TRBD2. V lost 3 bases, J lost 0 bases, and 4 bases stayed unmatched. The CDR3 contains 16 residues. Germline CDR1 is SGHRS and CDR2 is YFSETQ. The CDR3 sequence is CASSSGLAASTDTQYF. As DNA, the CDR3 is TGCGCCAGCAGCTCAGGACTAGCGGCTAGCACAGATACGCAGTATTTT.

The genes are TRBV29-1 and TRBJ2-1, with 9 bases that match TRBD2. This CDR3 is 14 amino acids long. Losses at the gene ends were 6 bases for V and 3 bases for J; bases not matched to a gene: 6. Germline lookup yields CDR1 SQVTM and CDR2 ANQGSEA. In nucleotides, the CDR3 is TGCAGCGTCTTAGCGGGAGAAAACTACAATGAGCAGTTCTTC. It specifies CSVLAGENYNEQFF.

The chain is built from TRBV29-1 and TRBJ2-1; D remains ambiguous. Germline V gene lookup returns CDR1 SQVTM and CDR2 ANQGSEA. The V end was cut by 6 bases, the J end by 4 bases, with 13 bases between. The CDR3 extends over 13 amino acids. The CDR3 here is CSVRKPVYNEQFF. CDR3 nucleotides: TGCAGCGTCCGTAAGCCCGTTTACAATGAGCAGTTCTTC.

The gene calls are TRBV6-1 and TRBJ2-3; tentatively, D is TRBD2 (5 bases). Germline CDR1 and CDR2: MNHNS and SASEGT. The germline V and J ends were trimmed by 6 bases and 0 bases, with 13 bases remaining between them. This CDR3 has 15 residues. This CDR3 is CASRRASPSTDTQYF. CDR3 nucleotides: TGTGCCAGCAGGCGGGCATCTCCCAGCACAGATACGCAGTATTTT.

The V gene is TRBV14, the J gene TRBJ1-4; D may be TRBD1 (5 bases). This CDR3 contains 12 residues. CDR1 is SGHDN and CDR2 is FVKESK in the germline V gene. Trimming stripped 4 bases from V and 14 bases from J, with 14 bases between. The CDR3 sequence: CASSPGGEVLFF. CDR3 nucleotides: TGTGCCAGCAGCCCGGGGGGTGAAGTGCTGTTTTTT.

The chain couples TRBV4-2 to TRBJ2-3, with D hard to call. The length of the CDR3 is 15 residues. Per germline, CDR1 LGHNA and CDR2 YNFKEQ. Trimming stripped 0 bases from V and 6 bases from J, with 13 bases between. CDR3 amino acids: CASSQETLGTDTQYF. CDR3 DNA: TGTGCCAGCAGCCAAGAAACCCTAGGTACGGATACGCAGTATTTT.

The chain recombines TRBV5-1 with TRBJ2-7; D gene unclear. V was trimmed by 0 bases and J by 6 bases, leaving 19 bases between them. This CDR3 comprises 16 residues. The germline V gene encodes CDR1 SGHRS and CDR2 YFSETQ. CDR3 loop: CASSLAGEPTSVEQYF. In DNA form, the CDR3 reads TGCGCCAGCAGCTTGGCCGGAGAGCCTACCTCGGTCGAGCAGTACTTC.

The chain employs TRBV19 and TRBJ1-5; tentatively, D is TRBD1 (6 bases). V was pared by 6 bases and J by 5 bases, with 11 bases between. The V gene's germline CDR1 is LNHDA and CDR2 SQIVND (reference sequence). This CDR3 has 13 residues. The CDR3 loop is CASSLTGDQPQHF. The CDR3 nucleotides read TGTGCCAGTAGCCTGACAGGAGATCAGCCCCAGCATTTT.

V is TRBV28 and J is TRBJ2-7; 7 nucleotides align to TRBD2. This CDR3 region has 15 residues. Looked up from germline, CDR1 is MDHEN and CDR2 is SYDVKM. Trimming at V came to 6 bases and at J to 2 bases, leaving 10 bases not matched to a gene. The CDR3 spells CASRLEGLEAYEQYF. CDR3 nucleotide sequence: TGTGCCAGCAGGCTGGAAGGACTAGAAGCCTACGAGCAGTACTTC.

To note about this clone: A junction boundary mismatches the germline segment, possibly from a read error. The J gene is TRBJ1-6, the V gene TRBV30, with TRBD1 matching 9 bases. Germline V gives CDR1 GTSNPN, CDR2 SVGIG (reference sequence). The CDR3 loop spans 12 amino acids. CDR3 DNA sequence: TGTGCCTCCGGGACAGGGAATTTACCCCTCCACTTT. Translating gives CASGTGNLPLHF.

Here the CDR3 DNA reads TGTGCCAGCAGCTCCGGACTTAGCGGGAGGGCCTTGGATGAGCAGTTCTTC. Protein: CASSSGLSGRALDEQFF. The chain carries TRBV7-2 and TRBJ2-1, with 11 bases aligning to TRBD2. Germline V gene lookup returns CDR1 SGHTA and CDR2 FQGNSA. The CDR3 has 17 amino acids. V was pared by 4 bases and J by 8 bases, with 13 bases of the junction left unmatched.

This chain connects TRBV19 to TRBJ2-7, with 9 bases that match TRBD2. Germline lookup yields CDR1 LNHDA and CDR2 SQIVND (reference sequence). CDR3 length equals 15 residues. With 3 bases clipped from V and 1 base from J, the junction kept 4 bases outside the gene matches. CDR3 sequence reads: CASSMGSGSSYEQYF. The CDR3 DNA follows: TGTGCCAGTAGTATGGGTAGCGGGAGTTCCTACGAGCAGTACTTC.

V gene TRBV5-6 combines with J gene TRBJ2-5; D is unclear. In germline, CDR1 is SGHDT, CDR2 YYEEEE. The V end lost 2 bases, the J end lost 7 bases, and 15 bases lay between the germline ends. The CDR3 is 14 residues long. The CDR3 region is CASSLLSATGTQYF. In nucleotides, the CDR3 is TGTGCCAGCAGCTTACTCAGCGCGACGGGGACCCAGTACTTC.

Regarding this clone: Other nucleotide sequences in the sample specify the same CDR3. The genes are TRBV19 and TRBJ1-5; possible D gene TRBD1, 5 bases. V lost 4 bases, J lost 3 bases, and 16 bases lay in between. Germline CDR1 and CDR2: LNHDA and SQIVND (reference sequence). The CDR3 spans 16 residues. The CDR3 bases are TGTGCCAGTAGTACGGGGATACGGGACTTCAATCAGCCCCAGCATTTT. This gives the protein CASSTGIRDFNQPQHF.

This clone was counted a few times. The genes are TRBV18 and TRBJ2-7; possibly TRBD2 for D (6 bases). CDR3 length: 19 amino acids. The V and J ends lost 0 bases and 0 bases respectively, with 21 bases between them. Germline values: CDR1 KGHSH, CDR2 LQKENI. CDR3 loop: CASSPPRSGAGTSSYEQYF. The CDR3 DNA follows: TGTGCCAGCTCACCACCAAGGAGCGGCGCGGGGACCAGCTCCTACGAGCAGTACTTC. Together with reference TRBV18 and TRBJ2-7, the CDR3 gives the full variable domain: NAGVMQNPRHLVRRRGQEARLRCSPMKGHSHVYWYRQLPEEGLKFMVYLQKENIIDESGMPKERFSAEFPKEGPSILRIQQVVRGDSAAYFCASSPPRSGAGTSSYEQYFGPGTRLTVT.

In this sample, this clone turned up a few times. Compared with germline, one end of the junction differs, possibly owing to a read error. The V call is TRBV25-1, the J call TRBJ2-6; TRBD1 is a possible D gene (5 bases). The CDR3 covers 13 residues. The germline V gene has CDR1 MGHDK and CDR2 SYGVNS. The CDR3 spells CASRESGANGLTF. The DNA of the CDR3 is TGTGCCAGCAGGGAGTCTGGGGCCAACGGCCTGACTTTC.

The chain employs TRBV2 and TRBJ2-7; D not resolved. Trimming removed 8 bases at V and 6 bases at J, with 8 bases between. The CDR3 spans 10 residues. Per the germline V gene, CDR1 is SNHLY and CDR2 is FYNNEI. The CDR3 bases are TGTGCCAGCGGCTTCCCCGAGCAGTACTTC. Encoded protein: CASGFPEQYF.

Points on this clone: A read error may account for a junction end that differs from germline. The J gene is TRBJ1-2, the V gene TRBV7-9; TRBD1 aligns across 7 bases. Germline V gene data show CDR1 as SEHNR and CDR2 as FQNEAQ (reference sequence). The CDR3 has 17 residues. CDR3 bases: TGTGCCAGCAGCATCTCAACCGACAGGGCGGCGGGTGATGGCTCCACCTTC. Its protein is CASSISTDRAAGDGSTF.